This TCR beta chain was recovered during a study of T cells after yellow fever vaccination (dated by TCRdb to the late 2010s). With regard to the full study: The SMART-Seq v4 Ultra Low Input RNA kit was used to prepare libraries from fractions with low cell numbers. To track T-cell clones before and after primary and booster YFV17D yellow fever vaccination, bulk TCR alpha and beta repertoires were sequenced longitudinally. Bulk PBMC replicates and cell subsets were isolated from blood drawn at multiple timepoints before and after both primary and secondary immunization. The cohort comprised two healthy male donors, one aged 18 to 30 and one aged 30 to 40 years.

TCR cDNA was synthesized by 5'RACE template switching, through which a universal primer site and unique molecular identifiers were introduced. cDNA synthesis was primed from both the TCR alpha and TCR beta constant segments. Two PCR steps were used to amplify libraries, with sample barcodes and sequencing adapters being added in the second step. Sequencing of libraries was performed on Illumina HiSeq 2500 (2x100 bp) or NovaSeq (2x150 bp). The original methods were these. Demultiplexing of reads and collapsing into UMI consensus sequences were performed with MIGEC, and V(D)J alignment was carried out with MiXCR. Clonotypes responding to the vaccine were identified with edgeR on replicate PBMC samples, with the criteria of FDR below 0.01 and a log2 fold change above 5 up to day 15. CD4 or CD8 identity was assigned to each bulk clonotype according to whether the clonotype was present at higher abundance in the sequenced CD4 repertoire or the sequenced CD8 repertoire. The public reads were run again by TCRdb, first through fastp at Q25 and then through MiXCR, and only productive beta chains were kept. Rows matching on CDR3 protein sequence are summarized as one entry with the most common DNA and genes. The V and J calls, along with clone size, are taken from TCRdb and not from the paper's own processing. The sample yields about 350,000 distinct CDR3 sequences; 7% to 9% were counted once. The top ten hold about 16% of the sample.

Study-wide conclusions, independent of this receptor: A small share of clonotypes was detected in both CD4 and CD8 compartments, with the overlap likely arising from convergent recombination. Only a couple of donors were included in the study, so the extent to which the findings can be generalized is limited. The secondary T-cell response was weaker than the primary response but faster, peaking on day 5 instead of day 15. Computational filtering was needed because FACS-sorted repertoires could contain abundant contaminating clonotypes from the bulk population. Most clones expanded after primary vaccination were re-detected after the booster (96% of CD4 and approximately 85% of CD8), suggesting broad memory maintenance.

The treatment or condition label, as the study defines it: live attenuated yellow fever vaccine strain. Two biological replicates of bulk PBMCs were collected at each blood-draw timepoint. A standard Ficoll-Paque protocol was used to isolate PBMCs from peripheral blood. TriZol was used to extract RNA from bulk PBMCs, from CD4 and CD8 fractions, and from dextramer-positive and dextramer-negative fractions. V is shortened by 0 bases, J by 0 bases, and the region joining them spans 12 bases. The CDR3 covers 17 residues, taking in both the cysteine and the phenylalanine. The DNA shown is the 51-base CDR3, in frame from base 1. The germline V gene provides CDR1 LGHNA and CDR2 YNFKEQ. This clonotype has just a few counts. This receptor's antigen is unknown. No clone much larger than this one lies a single base away; base qualities are absent.

This TCR came from a man between 18 and 29 years old who received the YFV17D yellow fever vaccine. The rearranged segments are TRBV4-2 and TRBJ1-5, with a tentative D gene TRBD1 over 6 matching bases. The material was PBMCs, obtained around 45 days after the first yellow fever vaccination. Read as DNA, the sequence is TGTGCCAGCAGCCAAGAGGACAGCCTCTATAGCAATCAGCCCCAGCATTTT. Its coded protein is CASSQEDSLYSNQPQHF.